The TCR beta chain described here comes from a study of blood T cell repertoires in COVID-19. Across the whole study: The analysed material was cDNA or gDNA that came from T cells, B-cell-depleted T cells, or PBMCs.

TCRdb keeps only in-frame clones here, not all; method: immunoSEQ multiplex PCR. Among 200,000 or so clones listed, approximately 90% were seen once. Germline V CDR1 and CDR2: MNHEY, SVGEGT. Trimming took 2 bases from V and 10 from J; bases not matched to a gene: 8. This CDR3 spans 14 amino acids. The sequence derives from a man between 45 and 60 years old with COVID-19, enrolled during active disease. The chain is built from TRBV6-2 or TRBV6-3 and TRBJ1-1, with 9 bases identical to TRBD1. Sequencing was done on a sample of peripheral blood. The CDR3 reads CASSYEQGALGAFF. CDR3 sequence (DNA): TGTGCCAGCAGTTACGAACAGGGGGCGTTAGGAGCTTTCTTT.